This TCR beta chain was captured by sequencing in a study of cytomegalovirus exposure and HLA in healthy donors. Study-level results: Some V segments could not be told apart, so they were left out, TRBV6-2 and TRBV6-3 among them.

PCR used 60 Vbeta primers and 13 Jbeta primers. The protocol was immunoSEQ multiplex PCR, while the TCRdb copy is restricted to in-frame clones and leaves out a portion. The sample contains approximately 180,000 clones, 80% to 85% of which appear only once. The CDR3 length is 15 residues. Germline lookup yields CDR1 MDHEN and CDR2 SYDVKM. V shed 6 bases, J shed 2 bases, and the junction held 4 bases outside the gene matches. Turning to this clone: Its antigen is as yet unknown.

Sequenced: PBMCs. The chain employs TRBV28 and TRBJ2-6; 7 nucleotides agree with TRBD1. The clonotype comes from a woman under 40 in good health and CMV-seronegative. For the CDR3, the DNA is TGTGCCAGCAGGCTCCAGGGGGCTGGGGCCAACGTCCTGACTTTC. Translated: CASRLQGAGANVLTF.